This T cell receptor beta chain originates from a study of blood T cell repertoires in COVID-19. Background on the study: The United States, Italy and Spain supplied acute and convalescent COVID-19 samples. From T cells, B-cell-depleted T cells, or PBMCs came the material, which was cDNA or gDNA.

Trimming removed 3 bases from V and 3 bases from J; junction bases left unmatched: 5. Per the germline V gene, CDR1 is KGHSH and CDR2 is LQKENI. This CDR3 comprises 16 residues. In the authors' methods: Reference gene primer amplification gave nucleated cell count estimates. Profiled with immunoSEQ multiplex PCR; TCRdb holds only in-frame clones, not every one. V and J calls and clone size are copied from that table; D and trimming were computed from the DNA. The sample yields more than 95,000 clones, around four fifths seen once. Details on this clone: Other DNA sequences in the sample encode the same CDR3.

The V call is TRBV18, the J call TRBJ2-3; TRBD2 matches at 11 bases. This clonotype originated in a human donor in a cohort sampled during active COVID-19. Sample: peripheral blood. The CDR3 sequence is CASSPRLAGSTDTQYF. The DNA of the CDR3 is TGTGCCAGCTCACCCCGACTAGCGGGAAGTACAGATACGCAGTATTTT.